The rows below give T cell receptor beta chains drawn from one sample of a study of response to subunit inactivated influenza vaccine. TCRdb reanalysed the RT-PCR reads using MiXCR and keeps one entry per CDR3 protein. The sample includes about 180,000 distinct CDR3 sequences, about 10% of them seen just once. Sample: CD8+ T cells sorted from PBMCs, taken roughly 24 months after vaccination. The receptor source for this set is a man between 50 and 75 years old who received an inactivated influenza vaccine. Both conserved end residues are part of each CDR3. A D gene is named only where the DNA matches it firmly. A row's size may be missing; if present it is once, few, many or a size class.

d_gene: TRBD2; j_gene: TRBJ2-1; abundance: NA; v_gene: TRBV4-3; CDR3aa: CASSQEGGGGGFFSPNEQFF; CDR3nt: TGCGCCAGCAGCCAAGAAGGGGGTGGCGGGGGGTTTTTCTCTCCAAATGAGCAGTTCTTC
d_gene: NA; j_gene: TRBJ2-1; abundance: many; v_gene: TRBV7-9; CDR3aa: CASRGGISYNEQFF; CDR3nt: TGTGCCAGCAGGGGTGGGATCTCCTACAATGAGCAGTTCTTC
d_gene: NA; j_gene: TRBJ2-2; abundance: few; v_gene: TRBV28; CDR3aa: CASRQGSPGELFF; CDR3nt: TGTGCCAGCAGACAGGGTAGTCCGGGGGAGCTGTTTTTT
d_gene: NA; j_gene: TRBJ2-1; abundance: NA; v_gene: TRBV7-9; CDR3aa: CASSPYHSNEQFF; CDR3nt: TGTGCCAGCAGCCCGTACCACAGCAATGAGCAGTTCTTC
d_gene: NA; j_gene: TRBJ2-7; abundance: many; v_gene: TRBV10-3; CDR3aa: CAISGSGLGGYYEQYF; CDR3nt: TGTGCCATCAGTGGGTCGGGGCTCGGAGGATACTACGAGCAGTACTTC
d_gene: NA; j_gene: TRBJ2-5; abundance: NA; v_gene: TRBV24-1; CDR3aa: CATSEQVWGQETQYF; CDR3nt: TGTGCCACCAGTGAACAGGTCTGGGGCCAAGAGACCCAGTACTTC
d_gene: TRBD1; j_gene: TRBJ2-3; abundance: many; v_gene: TRBV20-1; CDR3aa: CSARDRDRGVTDTQYF; CDR3nt: TGCAGTGCTAGAGATCGGGACAGGGGTGTCACAGATACGCAGTATTTT
d_gene: TRBD1; j_gene: TRBJ1-2; abundance: NA; v_gene: TRBV15; CDR3aa: CATSRPDRDSYGYTF; CDR3nt: TGTGCCACCAGCCGCCCGGACAGGGACAGCTATGGCTACACCTTC
d_gene: NA; j_gene: TRBJ2-5; abundance: NA; v_gene: TRBV28; CDR3aa: CASSFNRDGILWETQYF; CDR3nt: TGTGCCAGCAGTTTCAATAGGGACGGCATTTTATGGGAGACCCAGTACTTC
d_gene: NA; j_gene: TRBJ2-6; abundance: NA; v_gene: TRBV7-9; CDR3aa: CASSSASSGANVLTF; CDR3nt: TGTGCCAGCAGCTCTGCTAGCTCTGGGGCCAACGTCCTGACTTTC
d_gene: NA; j_gene: TRBJ2-7; abundance: few; v_gene: TRBV27; CDR3aa: CASSLSAGPLVYEQYF; CDR3nt: TGTGCCAGCAGTTTATCGGCAGGCCCGCTCGTTTACGAGCAGTACTTC
d_gene: NA; j_gene: TRBJ2-5; abundance: NA; v_gene: TRBV12-3/TRBV12-4; CDR3aa: CASRGRGSPTLYF; CDR3nt: TGTGCCAGCAGGGGGAGGGGGTCGCCGACTCTGTACTTC
d_gene: TRBD1; j_gene: TRBJ2-1; abundance: NA; v_gene: TRBV12-3/TRBV12-4; CDR3aa: CASRSGTGGNEQFF; CDR3nt: TGTGCCAGCCGCTCCGGGACAGGGGGTAATGAGCAGTTCTTC
d_gene: NA; j_gene: TRBJ2-2; abundance: few; v_gene: TRBV9; CDR3aa: CASSVGYGELFF; CDR3nt: TGTGCCAGCAGCGTAGGATACGGGGAGCTGTTTTTT
d_gene: NA; j_gene: TRBJ1-4; abundance: NA; v_gene: TRBV7-9; CDR3aa: CASKSGRETPNEKLFF; CDR3nt: TGTGCCAGCAAATCGGGCAGGGAGACTCCCAATGAAAAACTGTTTTTT
d_gene: NA; j_gene: TRBJ2-7; abundance: many; v_gene: TRBV27; CDR3aa: CASSSLGFWSEQYF; CDR3nt: TGTGCCAGCAGTTCCCTCGGGTTTTGGAGCGAGCAGTACTTC
d_gene: NA; j_gene: TRBJ2-3; abundance: many; v_gene: TRBV28; CDR3aa: CASSLYASSTDTQYF; CDR3nt: TGTGCCAGCAGTTTATATGCTAGTAGCACAGATACGCAGTATTTT
d_gene: TRBD1; j_gene: TRBJ2-3; abundance: few; v_gene: TRBV9; CDR3aa: CASSSTTPGQFSTDTQYF; CDR3nt: TGTGCCAGCAGCTCCACCACTCCGGGACAGTTTAGCACAGATACGCAGTATTTT
d_gene: NA; j_gene: TRBJ2-1; abundance: NA; v_gene: TRBV11-1; CDR3aa: CASSLGLLANSYNEQFF; CDR3nt: TGTGCCAGCAGCTTAGGATTATTGGCTAATTCCTACAATGAGCAGTTCTTC
d_gene: NA; j_gene: TRBJ1-5; abundance: NA; v_gene: TRBV7-9; CDR3aa: CASGVFNQPQHF; CDR3nt: TGTGCCAGCGGGGTTTTCAATCAGCCCCAGCATTTT
d_gene: NA; j_gene: TRBJ2-3; abundance: few; v_gene: TRBV20-1; CDR3aa: CSAKTGRTLTDTQYF; CDR3nt: TGCAGTGCCAAAACCGGACGGACGCTCACAGATACGCAGTATTTT
d_gene: NA; j_gene: TRBJ1-1; abundance: NA; v_gene: TRBV29-1; CDR3aa: CSVETGGFEAFF; CDR3nt: TGCAGCGTTGAGACTGGGGGCTTTGAAGCTTTCTTT
d_gene: TRBD2; j_gene: TRBJ2-5; abundance: NA; v_gene: TRBV20-1; CDR3aa: CSAATSGSLQETQYF; CDR3nt: TGCAGTGCCGCTACTAGCGGGAGCCTCCAAGAGACCCAGTACTTC
d_gene: NA; j_gene: TRBJ2-7; abundance: few; v_gene: TRBV20-1; CDR3aa: CSVTTGSSYEQYF; CDR3nt: TGCAGTGTCACAACTGGAAGCTCCTACGAGCAGTACTTC
d_gene: NA; j_gene: TRBJ2-7; abundance: NA; v_gene: TRBV27; CDR3aa: CASSLSPLGTAGYEQYF; CDR3nt: TGTGCCAGCAGTTTATCTCCCCTAGGGACAGCGGGTTACGAGCAGTACTTC
d_gene: NA; j_gene: TRBJ2-1; abundance: few; v_gene: TRBV28; CDR3aa: CASSLPYGVYNEQFF; CDR3nt: TGTGCCAGCAGTCTCCCCTACGGAGTCTACAATGAGCAGTTCTTC
d_gene: TRBD2; j_gene: TRBJ2-5; abundance: few; v_gene: TRBV4-1; CDR3aa: CASSQDQAGAGETQYF; CDR3nt: TGCGCCAGCAGCCAAGATCAAGCGGGGGCTGGAGAGACCCAGTACTTC
d_gene: NA; j_gene: TRBJ2-7; abundance: NA; v_gene: TRBV7-9; CDR3aa: CASSHKAGQPYEQYF; CDR3nt: TGTGCCAGCAGCCACAAAGCGGGACAGCCCTACGAGCAGTACTTC
d_gene: NA; j_gene: TRBJ2-7; abundance: few; v_gene: TRBV7-6; CDR3aa: CASSYSGEYEQYF; CDR3nt: TGTGCCAGCAGCTACTCCGGGGAGTACGAGCAGTACTTC
d_gene: NA; j_gene: TRBJ1-5; abundance: few; v_gene: TRBV21-1; CDR3aa: CASSKRRTGVNQPQHF; CDR3nt: TGTGCCAGCAGCAAACGTCGGACAGGGGTCAATCAGCCCCAGCATTTT
d_gene: NA; j_gene: TRBJ2-5; abundance: NA; v_gene: TRBV12-3/TRBV12-4; CDR3aa: CASSPPHIETQYF; CDR3nt: TGTGCCAGCAGCCCCCCCCACATAGAGACCCAGTACTTC
d_gene: TRBD1; j_gene: TRBJ2-2; abundance: few; v_gene: TRBV5-1; CDR3aa: CASSTRQGHTGELFF; CDR3nt: TGCGCCAGCAGCACCCGACAGGGCCACACCGGGGAGCTGTTTTTT
d_gene: TRBD1; j_gene: TRBJ2-3; abundance: many; v_gene: TRBV5-1; CDR3aa: CASSPEGTDTDTQYF; CDR3nt: TGCGCCAGCAGCCCCGAAGGGACAGACACAGATACGCAGTATTTT
d_gene: NA; j_gene: TRBJ1-1; abundance: NA; v_gene: TRBV4-3; CDR3aa: CASSQEGHRRAEAFF; CDR3nt: TGCGCCAGCAGCCAAGAGGGCCACCGTAGGGCTGAAGCTTTCTTT
d_gene: NA; j_gene: TRBJ2-1; abundance: NA; v_gene: TRBV7-3; CDR3aa: CASSLGDPAYNEQFF; CDR3nt: TGTGCCAGCAGCCTGGGAGATCCCGCCTACAATGAGCAGTTCTTC
d_gene: NA; j_gene: TRBJ2-7; abundance: few; v_gene: TRBV7-9; CDR3aa: CASSLDGLRYEQYF; CDR3nt: TGTGCCAGCAGCTTAGATGGACTTCGCTACGAGCAGTACTTC
d_gene: TRBD1; j_gene: TRBJ1-3; abundance: many; v_gene: TRBV12-3/TRBV12-4; CDR3aa: CASSPIDRAPGNTIYF; CDR3nt: TGTGCCAGCAGCCCGATCGACAGGGCTCCTGGAAACACCATATATTTT
d_gene: NA; j_gene: TRBJ2-1; abundance: many; v_gene: TRBV20-1; CDR3aa: CSASLYNEQFF; CDR3nt: TGCAGTGCCTCCCTGTACAATGAGCAGTTCTTC
d_gene: TRBD1; j_gene: TRBJ1-1; abundance: few; v_gene: TRBV28; CDR3aa: CARGQSGRRMNTEAFF; CDR3nt: TGTGCCAGGGGACAGTCTGGGAGAAGAATGAACACTGAAGCTTTCTTT
d_gene: TRBD1; j_gene: TRBJ2-7; abundance: many; v_gene: TRBV11-2; CDR3aa: CASSSRQGDSYEQYF; CDR3nt: TGTGCCAGCAGCTCGCGACAGGGGGATTCGTACGAGCAGTACTTC
d_gene: NA; j_gene: TRBJ2-7; abundance: few; v_gene: TRBV20-1; CDR3aa: CSARGAGPAEQYF; CDR3nt: TGCAGTGCTAGAGGGGCGGGTCCGGCTGAGCAGTACTTC
d_gene: TRBD1; j_gene: TRBJ2-7; abundance: NA; v_gene: TRBV7-2; CDR3aa: CASSLDRGLSYEQYF; CDR3nt: TGTGCCAGCAGCTTGGACAGGGGGCTCTCCTACGAGCAGTACTTC
d_gene: NA; j_gene: TRBJ2-7; abundance: few; v_gene: TRBV20-1; CDR3aa: CSARSADAYEQYF; CDR3nt: TGCAGTGCTAGATCAGCGGATGCCTACGAGCAGTACTTC
d_gene: TRBD1; j_gene: TRBJ2-7; abundance: NA; v_gene: TRBV27; CDR3aa: CASSDSGTGQYEQYF; CDR3nt: TGTGCCAGCAGCGATTCCGGGACAGGGCAATACGAGCAGTACTTC
d_gene: NA; j_gene: TRBJ1-2; abundance: NA; v_gene: TRBV7-2; CDR3aa: CASSLEEWTEIYGYTF; CDR3nt: TGTGCCAGCAGCTTAGAAGAGTGGACAGAAATTTATGGCTACACCTTC
d_gene: TRBD2; j_gene: TRBJ2-2; abundance: NA; v_gene: TRBV11-2; CDR3aa: CASSSQPGTSGTGELFF; CDR3nt: TGTGCCAGCAGCTCCCAGCCCGGGACTAGCGGCACCGGGGAGCTGTTTTTT
d_gene: TRBD2; j_gene: TRBJ2-1; abundance: many; v_gene: TRBV9; CDR3aa: CASSVGTSGGYNEQFF; CDR3nt: TGTGCCAGCAGCGTAGGGACTAGCGGAGGGTACAATGAGCAGTTCTTC
d_gene: TRBD2; j_gene: TRBJ2-2; abundance: few; v_gene: TRBV6-1; CDR3aa: CASSNSGGHTGELFF; CDR3nt: TGTGCCAGCAGCAATAGCGGGGGGCACACCGGGGAGCTGTTTTTT
d_gene: NA; j_gene: TRBJ2-1; abundance: NA; v_gene: TRBV5-6; CDR3aa: CASSLMPDNEQFF; CDR3nt: TGTGCCAGCAGCTTGATGCCTGACAATGAGCAGTTCTTC
d_gene: TRBD1; j_gene: TRBJ2-7; abundance: few; v_gene: TRBV29-1; CDR3aa: CSVETGAYEQYF; CDR3nt: TGCAGCGTTGAGACAGGGGCCTACGAGCAGTACTTC
d_gene: NA; j_gene: TRBJ2-7; abundance: NA; v_gene: TRBV7-6; CDR3aa: CASSLDLGTREQYF; CDR3nt: TGTGCCAGCAGCTTAGACCTCGGGACGAGAGAGCAGTACTTC
d_gene: NA; j_gene: TRBJ2-7; abundance: NA; v_gene: TRBV15; CDR3aa: CATSHSRQPVTYEQYF; CDR3nt: TGTGCCACCAGTCACTCGAGGCAGCCAGTAACCTACGAGCAGTACTTC
d_gene: NA; j_gene: TRBJ1-5; abundance: NA; v_gene: TRBV9; CDR3aa: CASSGGSGRHPQHF; CDR3nt: TGTGCCAGCAGCGGTGGGTCAGGGAGGCATCCCCAGCATTTT
d_gene: NA; j_gene: TRBJ1-1; abundance: NA; v_gene: TRBV20-1; CDR3aa: CSASRASEAFF; CDR3nt: TGCAGTGCTAGTAGGGCATCTGAAGCTTTCTTT
d_gene: NA; j_gene: TRBJ2-2; abundance: NA; v_gene: TRBV4-3; CDR3aa: CASSSSWVTGELFF; CDR3nt: TGCGCCAGCAGCTCGAGTTGGGTTACCGGGGAGCTGTTTTTT
d_gene: TRBD2; j_gene: TRBJ2-1; abundance: NA; v_gene: TRBV6-1; CDR3aa: CASGSGLAGYNEQFF; CDR3nt: TGTGCCAGCGGGTCGGGACTAGCGGGATACAATGAGCAGTTCTTC
d_gene: NA; j_gene: TRBJ1-1; abundance: once; v_gene: TRBV4-2; CDR3aa: CASSQERDSGTEAFF; CDR3nt: TGTGCCAGCAGCCAAGAAAGGGATTCGGGTACTGAAGCTTTCTTT
d_gene: TRBD2; j_gene: TRBJ2-2; abundance: many; v_gene: TRBV7-9; CDR3aa: CASSLAGLAEFTGELFF; CDR3nt: TGTGCCAGCAGCTTAGCTGGGCTAGCGGAATTCACCGGGGAGCTGTTTTTT